This T cell receptor (beta chain) was profiled in a study of blood T cell repertoires in COVID-19. Background on the study: The United States, Italy and Spain were the sources of the acute and convalescent COVID-19 samples. The cDNA or gDNA used as material had been derived from T cells, B-cell-depleted T cells, or PBMCs.

There are 13 residues in the CDR3. Germline CDR1 KGHDR, CDR2 SFDVKD. The V end lost 7 bases, the J end lost 5 bases, and 11 bases lay between the germline ends. Methods used by the authors: Estimation of nucleated cell counts relied on the amplification of reference gene primers. The assay was immunoSEQ multiplex PCR, and TCRdb's table has in-frame clones only and misses some. The V and J calls and clone size are taken from that table; D and trimming were inferred from the DNA. The sample lists roughly 350,000 clones, about nine tenths seen once, with about 6.7% in the top ten. Seattle's enrolled individuals joined amid active infection and were then monitored longitudinally.

This clonotype originated in a woman in her sixties or seventies with COVID-19, enrolled during active disease. The chain is built from TRBV24-1 and TRBJ1-5; D is possibly TRBD1 (5 bases). Sequenced: peripheral blood. In DNA form, the CDR3 reads TGTGCCACCAGCGGAGGGACCGATCAGCCCCAGCATTTT. Its protein product is CATSGGTDQPQHF.